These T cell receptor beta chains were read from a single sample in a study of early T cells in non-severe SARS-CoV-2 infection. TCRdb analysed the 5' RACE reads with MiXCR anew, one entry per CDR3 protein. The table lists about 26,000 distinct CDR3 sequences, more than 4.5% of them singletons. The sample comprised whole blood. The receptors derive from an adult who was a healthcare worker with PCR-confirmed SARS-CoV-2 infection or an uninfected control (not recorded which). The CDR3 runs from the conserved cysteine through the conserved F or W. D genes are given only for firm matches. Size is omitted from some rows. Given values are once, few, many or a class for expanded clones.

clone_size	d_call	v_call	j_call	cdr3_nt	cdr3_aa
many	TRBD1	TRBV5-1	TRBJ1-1	TGCGCCAGCAGCGTGGGGACAGGGTTCAGCGAAGCTTTCTTT	CASSVGTGFSEAFF
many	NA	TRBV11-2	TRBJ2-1	TGTGCCAGCAGCTTAGGAAGCAGGGGAGCCTACAATGAGCAGTTCTTC	CASSLGSRGAYNEQFF
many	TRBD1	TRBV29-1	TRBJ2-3	TGCAGCGGCGCGAAGACAGGGGGTAGCACAGATACGCAGTATTTT	CSGAKTGGSTDTQYF
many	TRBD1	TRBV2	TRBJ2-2	TGTGTCACCGGACAGGGGGTCACCGGGGAGCTGTTTTTT	CVTGQGVTGELFF
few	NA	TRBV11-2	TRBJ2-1	TGTGCCAGCAGCTTAGTCGGGAATGAGCAGTTCTTC	CASSLVGNEQFF
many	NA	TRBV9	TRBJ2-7	TGTGCCAGCAGCGTAGATGGGGCCCTGGGATACGAGCAGTACTTC	CASSVDGALGYEQYF
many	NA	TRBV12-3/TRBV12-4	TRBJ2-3	TGTGCCAGCAGTTTAGGAAGAATCACAGATACGCAGTATTTT	CASSLGRITDTQYF
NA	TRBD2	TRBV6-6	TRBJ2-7	TGTGCCAGCAGGGACCCCGGGAGGTCCTACGAGCAGTACTTC	CASRDPGRSYEQYF
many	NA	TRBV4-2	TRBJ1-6	TGTGCCAGCAGCAATCAGCCCATCACGTCGTATAATTCACCCCTCCACTTT	CASSNQPITSYNSPLHF
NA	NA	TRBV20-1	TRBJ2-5	TGCAGTGCTAGAGATTCCCAGGGCTATCTAGAGACCCAGTACTTC	CSARDSQGYLETQYF
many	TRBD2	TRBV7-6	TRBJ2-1	TGTGCCAGCAGCCTCCGGGGGGGGCAGGACCCCTACAATGAGCAGTTCTTC	CASSLRGGQDPYNEQFF
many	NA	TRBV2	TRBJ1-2	TGTGCCAGCACCGACAGGAATGGCTACACCTTC	CASTDRNGYTF
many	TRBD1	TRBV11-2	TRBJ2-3	TGTGCCAGCAGCATGGGACAGGCGAGCACAGATACGCAGTATTTT	CASSMGQASTDTQYF
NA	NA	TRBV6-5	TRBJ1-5	TGTGCCAGCAGTTACTCCGCCGGTATGAGCAATCAGCCCCAGCATTTT	CASSYSAGMSNQPQHF
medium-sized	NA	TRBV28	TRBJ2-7	TGTGCCAGCAGTTTCCCCGATTCCCCCTACTGCGAGCAGTACTTC	CASSFPDSPYCEQYF
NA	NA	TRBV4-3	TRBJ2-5	TGCGCCAGCAGCCACCGGGGAGGAGAGACCCAGTACTTC	CASSHRGGETQYF
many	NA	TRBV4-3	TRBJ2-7	TGCGCCAGCAGCCAAGACAACAGTCCAAGCTCCTACGAGCAGTACTTC	CASSQDNSPSSYEQYF
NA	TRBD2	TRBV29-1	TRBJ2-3	TGCAGCGTTGAAGGCCTAGCGGCGACGGCCGATACGCAGTATTTT	CSVEGLAATADTQYF
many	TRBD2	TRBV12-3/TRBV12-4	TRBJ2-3	TGTGCCAGCAGTTTAGACGGGGGGGCCAAAGATACGCAGTATTTT	CASSLDGGAKDTQYF
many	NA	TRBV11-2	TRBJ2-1	TGTGCCAGCAGCTTAGTGTCAGGCACGGGGGCCTACAATGAGCAGTTCTTC	CASSLVSGTGAYNEQFF
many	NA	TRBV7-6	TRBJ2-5	TGTGCCAGCAGCCACCAAGAGACCCAGTACTTC	CASSHQETQYF
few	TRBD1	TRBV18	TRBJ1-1	TGTGCCAGCTCTCCTACAGGGGGTATGAACACTGAAGCTTTCTTT	CASSPTGGMNTEAFF
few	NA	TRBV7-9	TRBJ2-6	TGTGCCAGCTCGGGCCCGACAACCCCGGGGGGGGCCAACGTCCTGACTTTC	CASSGPTTPGGANVLTF
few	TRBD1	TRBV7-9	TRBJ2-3	TGTGCCAGCAGCTTAGGCCCGGGACAGGGAACCTACACAGATACGCAGTATTTT	CASSLGPGQGTYTDTQYF
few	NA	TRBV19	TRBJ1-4	TGTGCCAGTAGTAGCCGGGCAACTAATGAAAAACTGTTTTTT	CASSSRATNEKLFF
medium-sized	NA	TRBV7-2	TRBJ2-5	TGTGCCAGCAGCTTAGATCGCGGGGTGGAGACCCAGTACTTC	CASSLDRGVETQYF
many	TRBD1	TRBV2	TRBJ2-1	TGCTCCGGGACAGGGAGGAATGAGCAGTTCTTC	CSGTGRNEQFF
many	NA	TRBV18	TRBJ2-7	TGTGCCAGCTCACCACCGGGGGCAGGGCCAGGCGAGCAGTACTTC	CASSPPGAGPGEQYF
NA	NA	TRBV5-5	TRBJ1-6	TGTGCCAGCAGCTTGACGAGCTCCTATAATTCACCCCTCCACTTT	CASSLTSSYNSPLHF
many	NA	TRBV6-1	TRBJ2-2	TGTGCCACCGACCGGCCCGGTTCGGACACCGGGGAGCTGTTTTTT	CATDRPGSDTGELFF
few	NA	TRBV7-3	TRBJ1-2	TGTGCCAGCAGCTTACAGGGCCTCTATGGCTACACCTTC	CASSLQGLYGYTF
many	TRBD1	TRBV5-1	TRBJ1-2	TGCGCCAGCAGTCTCGGGGACAGTACGAAGTCTAACTATGGCTACACCTTC	CASSLGDSTKSNYGYTF
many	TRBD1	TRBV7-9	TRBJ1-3	TGTGCCAGCAGTCGACAGGGACGTTCTGGAAACACCATATATTTT	CASSRQGRSGNTIYF
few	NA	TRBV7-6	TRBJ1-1	TGTGCCAGCAGCTTAGCGGGGGCGGGCACTGAAGCTTTCTTT	CASSLAGAGTEAFF
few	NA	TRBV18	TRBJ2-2	TGTGCCAGCTCACCGGATACACACACCGGGGAGCTGTTTTTT	CASSPDTHTGELFF
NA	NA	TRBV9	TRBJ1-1	TGTGCCAGCAGCGTAGCTCCCAGTAGGGCCACTGAAGCTTTCTTT	CASSVAPSRATEAFF
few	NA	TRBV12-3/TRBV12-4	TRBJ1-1	TGTGCCAGCAGCTGGCAGCTGAACACTGAAGCTTTCTTT	CASSWQLNTEAFF
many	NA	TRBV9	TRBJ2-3	TGTGCCAGCAGCGTAGGAAATAGGGGTGGTACAGATACGCAGTATTTT	CASSVGNRGGTDTQYF
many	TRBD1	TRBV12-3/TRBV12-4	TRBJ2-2	TGTGCCAGCAGTAATAGACAGGGGGGGACCGGGGAGCTGTTTTTT	CASSNRQGGTGELFF
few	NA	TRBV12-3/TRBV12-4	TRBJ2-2	TGTGCCAGCAGTTGGGGGGGCTACCCCCCGACCGGGGAGCTGTTTTTT	CASSWGGYPPTGELFF
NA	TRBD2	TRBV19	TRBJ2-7	TGTGCCAGTAGTCCCGGACTAGCGGGGGCCCTATTCAATTCCTACGAGCAGTACTTC	CASSPGLAGALFNSYEQYF
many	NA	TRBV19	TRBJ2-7	TGTGCCAGTAGAAACCCGGGGCGATTCGAGCAGTACTTC	CASRNPGRFEQYF
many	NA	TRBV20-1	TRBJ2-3	TGCAGTGCTAGGCCCGGGACGGAATACACAGATACGCAGTATTTT	CSARPGTEYTDTQYF
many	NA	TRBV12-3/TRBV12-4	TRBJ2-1	TGTGCCAGCAGTGGTCAGATCAATGAGCAGTTCTTC	CASSGQINEQFF
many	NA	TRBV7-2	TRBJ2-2	TGTGCCAGCAGCCCAACAGGGCACACCGGGGAGCTGTTTTTT	CASSPTGHTGELFF
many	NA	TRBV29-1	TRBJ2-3	TGCAGCGTTGGAAGTCCGACAGGCCTACTAGGCACAGATACGCAGTATTTT	CSVGSPTGLLGTDTQYF
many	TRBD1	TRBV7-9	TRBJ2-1	TGTGCCAGCAGCTTTACGGGACAGGGATCGACCGAGCAGTTCTTC	CASSFTGQGSTEQFF
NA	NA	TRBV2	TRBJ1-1	TGTGCCAGCAAGGCGACAGTTGAAGCTTTCTTT	CASKATVEAFF
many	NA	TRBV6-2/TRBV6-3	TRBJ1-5	TGTGCCAGCAGGTCAGGGACGGCTCAGCCCCAGCATTTT	CASRSGTAQPQHF
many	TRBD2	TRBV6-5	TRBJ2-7	TGTGCCAGCAGAGCGGGGGGCCGGAGGCACGAGCAGTACTTC	CASRAGGRRHEQYF
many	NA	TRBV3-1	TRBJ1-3	TGTGCCAGCAGCCATCTGGGCAGAGGAAACACCATATATTTT	CASSHLGRGNTIYF
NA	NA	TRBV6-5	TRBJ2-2	TGTGCCAGCACCTACGGCGCCGGGACCGGGGAGCTGTTTTTT	CASTYGAGTGELFF
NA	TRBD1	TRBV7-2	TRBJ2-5	TGTGCCAGCAGCGTAAACCGGGACAGGGGGGAGACCCAGTACTTC	CASSVNRDRGETQYF
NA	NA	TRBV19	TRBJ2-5	TGTGCCAGTAGTATAGGCCGGGGGGAGACCCAGTACTTC	CASSIGRGETQYF
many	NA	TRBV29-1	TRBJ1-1	TGCAGCGGCTGGGACGGGGTGAACACTGAAGCTTTCTTT	CSGWDGVNTEAFF
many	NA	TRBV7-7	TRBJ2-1	TGTGCTAGCAGCTTGGGAGGGGGCAATGAGCAGTTCTTC	CASSLGGGNEQFF
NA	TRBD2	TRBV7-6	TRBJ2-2	TGTGCCAGCAGCTTACGACTAGCGGGGAACACCGGGGAGCTGTTTTTT	CASSLRLAGNTGELFF
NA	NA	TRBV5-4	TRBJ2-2	TGTGCCAGCAGCTTGTCCAGGGCCACGAACACCGGGGAGCTGTTTTTT	CASSLSRATNTGELFF
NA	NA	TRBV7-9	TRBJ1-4	TGTGCCAGCAGCTCCCTGTTCTCGGGGGCAGAGGATGAAAAACTGTTTTTT	CASSSLFSGAEDEKLFF